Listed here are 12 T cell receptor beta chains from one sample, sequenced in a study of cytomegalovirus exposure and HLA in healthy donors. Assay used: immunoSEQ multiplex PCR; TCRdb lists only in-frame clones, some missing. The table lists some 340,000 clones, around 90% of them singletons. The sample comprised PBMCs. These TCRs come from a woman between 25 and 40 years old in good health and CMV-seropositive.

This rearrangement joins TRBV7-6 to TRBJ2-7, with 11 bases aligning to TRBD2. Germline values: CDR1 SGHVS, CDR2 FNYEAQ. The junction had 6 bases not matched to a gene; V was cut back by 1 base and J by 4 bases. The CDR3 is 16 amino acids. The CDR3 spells CASSLGGTSGGYEQYF. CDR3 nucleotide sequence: TGTGCCAGCAGCTTAGGGGGGACTAGCGGAGGGTACGAGCAGTACTTC. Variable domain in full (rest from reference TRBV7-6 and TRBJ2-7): GAGVSQSPRYKVTKRGQDVALRCDPISGHVSLYWYRQALGQGPEFLTYFNYEAQQDKSGLPNDRFSAERPEGSISTLTIQRTEQRDSAMYRCASSLGGTSGGYEQYFGPGTRLTVT.

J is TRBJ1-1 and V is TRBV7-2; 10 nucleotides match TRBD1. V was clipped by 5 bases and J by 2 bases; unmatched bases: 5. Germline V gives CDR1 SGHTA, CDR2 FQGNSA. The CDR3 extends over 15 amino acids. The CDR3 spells CASSPQTGGNTEAFF. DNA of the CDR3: TGTGCCAGCAGCCCACAGACAGGGGGCAACACTGAAGCTTTCTTT.

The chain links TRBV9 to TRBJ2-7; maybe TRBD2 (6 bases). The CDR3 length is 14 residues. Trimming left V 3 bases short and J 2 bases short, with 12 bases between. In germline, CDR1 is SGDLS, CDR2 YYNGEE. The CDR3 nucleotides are TGTGCCAGCAGCGCCGGGACTGCTACCTACGAGCAGTACTTC. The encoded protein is CASSAGTATYEQYF.

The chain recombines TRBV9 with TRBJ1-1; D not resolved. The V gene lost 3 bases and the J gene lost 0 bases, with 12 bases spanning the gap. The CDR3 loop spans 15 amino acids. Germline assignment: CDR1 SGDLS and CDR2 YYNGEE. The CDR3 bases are TGTGCCAGCAGCGAGTTACCGGAGTTGAACACTGAAGCTTTCTTT. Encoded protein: CASSELPELNTEAFF. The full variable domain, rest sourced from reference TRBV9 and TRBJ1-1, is DSGVTQTPKHLITATGQRVTLRCSPRSGDLSVYWYQQSLDQGLQFLIQYYNGEERAKGNILERFSAQQFPDLHSELNLSSLELGDSALYFCASSELPELNTEAFFGQGTRLTVV.

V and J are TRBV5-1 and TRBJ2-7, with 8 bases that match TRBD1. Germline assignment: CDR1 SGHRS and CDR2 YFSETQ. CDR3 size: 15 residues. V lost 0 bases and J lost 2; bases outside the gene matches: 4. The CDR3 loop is CASSLGTGIPYEQYF. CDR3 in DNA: TGCGCCAGCAGCTTGGGGACAGGGATCCCCTACGAGCAGTACTTC.

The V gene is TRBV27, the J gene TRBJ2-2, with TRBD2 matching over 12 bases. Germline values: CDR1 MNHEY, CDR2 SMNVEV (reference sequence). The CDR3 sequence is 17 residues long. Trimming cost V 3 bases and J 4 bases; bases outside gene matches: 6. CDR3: CASSFLAGGRSTGELFF. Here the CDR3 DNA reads TGTGCCAGCAGTTTTCTAGCGGGGGGGCGTAGCACCGGGGAGCTGTTTTTT.

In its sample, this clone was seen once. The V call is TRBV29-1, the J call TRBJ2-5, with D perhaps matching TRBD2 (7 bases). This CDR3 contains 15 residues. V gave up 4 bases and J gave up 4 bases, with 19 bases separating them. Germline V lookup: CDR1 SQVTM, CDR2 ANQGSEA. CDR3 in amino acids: CSVGQEGGVLETQYF. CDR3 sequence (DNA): TGCAGCGTTGGCCAGGAAGGGGGGGTATTAGAGACCCAGTACTTC.

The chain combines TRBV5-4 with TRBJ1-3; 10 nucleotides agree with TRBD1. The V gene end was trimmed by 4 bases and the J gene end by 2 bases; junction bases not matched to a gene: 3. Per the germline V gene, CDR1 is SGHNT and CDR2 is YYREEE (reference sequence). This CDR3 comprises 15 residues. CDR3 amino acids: CASSVDRGAGNTIYF. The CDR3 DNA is TGTGCCAGCAGCGTGGACAGGGGGGCTGGAAACACCATATATTTT.

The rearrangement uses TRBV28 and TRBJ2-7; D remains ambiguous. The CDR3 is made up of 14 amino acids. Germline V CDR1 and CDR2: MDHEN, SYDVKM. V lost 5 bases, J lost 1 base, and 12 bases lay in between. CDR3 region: CASSPPPGSYEQYF. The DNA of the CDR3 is TGTGCCAGCAGTCCTCCCCCCGGGTCCTACGAGCAGTACTTC.

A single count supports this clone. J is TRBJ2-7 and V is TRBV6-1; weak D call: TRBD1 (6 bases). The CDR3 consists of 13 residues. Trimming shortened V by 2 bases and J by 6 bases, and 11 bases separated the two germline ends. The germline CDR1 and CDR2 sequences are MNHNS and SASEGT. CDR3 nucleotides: TGTGCCAGCAGTGAATGGTCAGGGGCCGAGCAGTACTTC. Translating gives CASSEWSGAEQYF.

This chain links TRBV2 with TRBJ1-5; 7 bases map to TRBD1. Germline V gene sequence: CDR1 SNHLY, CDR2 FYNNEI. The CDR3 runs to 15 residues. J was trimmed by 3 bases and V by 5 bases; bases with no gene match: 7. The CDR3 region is CASSTRGGPNQPQHF. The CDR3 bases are TGTGCCAGCAGTACCAGGGGGGGGCCCAATCAGCCCCAGCATTTT.

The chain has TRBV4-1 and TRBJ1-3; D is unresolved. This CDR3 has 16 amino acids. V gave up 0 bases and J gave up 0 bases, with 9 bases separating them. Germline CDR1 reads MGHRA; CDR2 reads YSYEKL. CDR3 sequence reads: CASSQDWETSGNTIYF. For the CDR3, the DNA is TGCGCCAGCAGCCAAGATTGGGAGACCTCTGGAAACACCATATATTTT.